The source of this T cell receptor beta chain is a study of early T cells in non-severe SARS-CoV-2 infection. For the study at large: Unsorted whole blood bulk RNA was sequenced, with unpaired chains. Findings and caveats of the study: Private and CD4 specificities were missed by VDJdb matching, which favored anti-spike CD8 responses.

The V segment lost 6 bases and the J segment 6 bases; nucleotides outside the gene matches: 11. CDR1 and CDR2 (germline): DFQATT, SNEGSKA (reference sequence). This CDR3 comprises 14 residues. Individual cDNA molecules received unique molecular identifiers during library preparation. Each CDR3 protein gets one entry after TCRdb re-called the 5' RACE reads with MiXCR. The table has about 80,000 distinct CDR3 sequences, 9% to 13% seen once. A remark on this clonotype: Antigen unknown. A much larger clonotype is one base distant, so this may be a read error.

This receptor was taken from an adult who was a healthcare worker with PCR-confirmed SARS-CoV-2 infection or an uninfected control (not recorded which). The rearrangement uses TRBV20-1 and TRBJ2-3, with TRBD2 matching over 8 bases. Sequencing used whole blood. The CDR3 region is CSAPSKRGSDTQYF. The CDR3 nucleotides read TGCAGTGCCCCTTCAAAGCGGGGGTCGGATACGCAGTATTTT.